The present entry profiles one T cell receptor (beta chain) with its context. What it binds is unknown. Donors were systemically healthy Caucasian individuals from Russia aged about 6 to 90 years. Per sample, no less than 6 micrograms of total RNA were extracted. This entry is derived from a study of blood T cells in healthy people across ages. Study-wide results and caveats: With age, beta diversity per million T cells declined roughly linearly, significantly by about 40.

The J segment lost 6 bases and the V segment lost 1 base, leaving 6 bases of the junction unmatched. This CDR3 region has 14 residues. From germline, CDR1 is SGHTA and CDR2 FQGNSA. A J-beta primer mix and a sample-barcoded 5' primer were used in a second PCR of roughly 7 to 12 cycles. TCRdb analysed the 5' RACE reads with MiXCR anew, one entry per CDR3 protein. The table has approximately 800,000 distinct CDR3 sequences, under 80% seen once; the top ten hold 28%. This TCR derives from a man between 25 and 39 years old in good health. The chain uses TRBV7-2 and TRBJ2-7; 7 bases agree with TRBD1. Sequencing was carried out using blood. The CDR3 sequence is CASSLGFRGSEQYF. The CDR3 bases are TGTGCCAGCAGCTTAGGTTTCAGGGGGAGCGAGCAGTACTTC.